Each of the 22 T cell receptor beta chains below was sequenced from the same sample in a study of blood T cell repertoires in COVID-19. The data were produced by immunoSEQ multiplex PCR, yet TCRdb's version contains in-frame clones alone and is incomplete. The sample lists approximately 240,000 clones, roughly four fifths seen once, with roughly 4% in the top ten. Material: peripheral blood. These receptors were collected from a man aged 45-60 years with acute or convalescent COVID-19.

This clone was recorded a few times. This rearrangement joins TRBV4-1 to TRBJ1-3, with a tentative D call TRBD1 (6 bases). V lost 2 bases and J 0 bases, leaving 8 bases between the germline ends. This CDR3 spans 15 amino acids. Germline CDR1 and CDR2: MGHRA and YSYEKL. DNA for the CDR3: TGCGCCAGCAGCCAACAGGGGAGCTCTGGAAACACCATATATTTT. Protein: CASSQQGSSGNTIYF.

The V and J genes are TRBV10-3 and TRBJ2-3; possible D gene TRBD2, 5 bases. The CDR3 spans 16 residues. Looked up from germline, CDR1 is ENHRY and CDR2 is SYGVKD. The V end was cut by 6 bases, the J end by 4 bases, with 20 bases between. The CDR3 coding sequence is TGTGCCATCAGCCGCGGACTGGACCCGGTGGCAGATACGCAGTATTTT. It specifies CAISRGLDPVADTQYF.

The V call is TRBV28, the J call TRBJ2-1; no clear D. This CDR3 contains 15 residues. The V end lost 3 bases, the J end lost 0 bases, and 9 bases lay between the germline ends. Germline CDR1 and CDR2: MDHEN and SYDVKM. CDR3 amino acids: CASSLYGSSYNEQFF. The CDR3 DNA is TGTGCCAGCAGTTTGTACGGTAGCTCCTACAATGAGCAGTTCTTC.

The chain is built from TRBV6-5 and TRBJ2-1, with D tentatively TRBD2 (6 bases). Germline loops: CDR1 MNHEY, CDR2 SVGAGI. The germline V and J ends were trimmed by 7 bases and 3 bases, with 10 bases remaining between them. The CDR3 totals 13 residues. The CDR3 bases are TGTGCCAGCAACCCGGGAGTCTACAATGAGCAGTTCTTC. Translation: CASNPGVYNEQFF.

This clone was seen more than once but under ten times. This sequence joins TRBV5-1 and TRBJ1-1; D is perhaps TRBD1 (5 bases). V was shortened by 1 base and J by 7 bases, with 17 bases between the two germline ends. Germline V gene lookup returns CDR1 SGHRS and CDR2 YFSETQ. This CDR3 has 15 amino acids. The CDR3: CASSLSGPGGGEAFF. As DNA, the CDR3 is TGCGCCAGCAGCTTGTCGGGGCCCGGGGGTGGTGAAGCTTTCTTT.

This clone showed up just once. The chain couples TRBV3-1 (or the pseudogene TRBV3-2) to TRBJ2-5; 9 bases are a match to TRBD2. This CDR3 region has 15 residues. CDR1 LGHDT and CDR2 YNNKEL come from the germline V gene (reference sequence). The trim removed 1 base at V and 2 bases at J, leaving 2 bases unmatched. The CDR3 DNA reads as TGTGCCAGCAGCCAAGGGCTAGCGGGGCAAGAGACCCAGTACTTC. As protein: CASSQGLAGQETQYF.

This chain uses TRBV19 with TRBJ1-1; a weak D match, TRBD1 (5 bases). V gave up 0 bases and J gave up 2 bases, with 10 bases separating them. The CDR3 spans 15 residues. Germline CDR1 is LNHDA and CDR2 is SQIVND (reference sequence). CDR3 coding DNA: TGTGCCAGTAGTATAGATGTGCAGGGAAACACTGAAGCTTTCTTT. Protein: CASSIDVQGNTEAFF. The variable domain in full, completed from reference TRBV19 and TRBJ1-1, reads DGGITQSPKYLFRKEGQNVTLSCEQNLNHDAMYWYRQDPGQGLRLIYYSQIVNDFQKGDIAEGYSVSREKKESFPLTVTSAQKNPTAFYLCASSIDVQGNTEAFFGQGTRLTVV.

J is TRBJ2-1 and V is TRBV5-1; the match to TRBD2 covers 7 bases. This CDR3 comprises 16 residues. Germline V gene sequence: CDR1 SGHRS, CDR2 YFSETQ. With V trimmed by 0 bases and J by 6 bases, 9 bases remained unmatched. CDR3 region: CASSLGTSGKSNEQFF. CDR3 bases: TGCGCCAGCAGCTTGGGTACCAGCGGGAAAAGCAATGAGCAGTTCTTC. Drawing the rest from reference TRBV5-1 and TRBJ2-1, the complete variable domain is KAGVTQTPRYLIKTRGQQVTLSCSPISGHRSVSWYQQTPGQGLQFLFEYFSETQRNKGNFPGRFSGRQFSNSRSEMNVSTLELGDSALYLCASSLGTSGKSNEQFFGPGTRLTVL.

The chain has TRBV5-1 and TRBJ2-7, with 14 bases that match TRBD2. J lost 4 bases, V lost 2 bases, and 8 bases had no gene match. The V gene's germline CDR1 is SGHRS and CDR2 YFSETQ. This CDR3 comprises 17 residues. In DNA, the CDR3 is TGCGCCAGCAGCTTACAGCGGACTAGCGGGAGGTTATACGAGCAGTACTTC. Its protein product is CASSLQRTSGRLYEQYF.

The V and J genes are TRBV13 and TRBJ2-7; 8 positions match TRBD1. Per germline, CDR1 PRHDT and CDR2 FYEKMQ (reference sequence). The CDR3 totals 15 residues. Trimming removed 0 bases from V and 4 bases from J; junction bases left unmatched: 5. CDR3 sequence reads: CASSLGSGGVYEQYF. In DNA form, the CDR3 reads TGTGCCAGCAGCTTAGGGTCAGGGGGCGTTTACGAGCAGTACTTC.

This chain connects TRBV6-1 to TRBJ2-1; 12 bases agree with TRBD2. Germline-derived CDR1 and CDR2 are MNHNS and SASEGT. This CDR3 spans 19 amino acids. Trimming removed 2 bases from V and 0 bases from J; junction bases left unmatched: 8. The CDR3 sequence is CASSETTSGSYHSYNEQFF. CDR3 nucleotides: TGTGCCAGCAGTGAAACGACTAGCGGGAGTTATCACTCCTACAATGAGCAGTTCTTC.

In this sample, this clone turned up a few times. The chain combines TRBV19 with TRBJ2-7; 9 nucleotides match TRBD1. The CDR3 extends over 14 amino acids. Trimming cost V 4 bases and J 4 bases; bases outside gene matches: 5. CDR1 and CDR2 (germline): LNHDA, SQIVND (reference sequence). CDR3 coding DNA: TGTGCCAGTAGTACAGGGACAGGGAAGTACGAGCAGTACTTC. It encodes CASSTGTGKYEQYF.

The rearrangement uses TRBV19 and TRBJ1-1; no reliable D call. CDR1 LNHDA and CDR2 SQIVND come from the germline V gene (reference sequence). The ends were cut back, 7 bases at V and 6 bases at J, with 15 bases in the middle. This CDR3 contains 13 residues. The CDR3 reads CASTRESPPEAFF. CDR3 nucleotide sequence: TGTGCCAGTACCCGGGAATCCCCACCTGAAGCTTTCTTT.

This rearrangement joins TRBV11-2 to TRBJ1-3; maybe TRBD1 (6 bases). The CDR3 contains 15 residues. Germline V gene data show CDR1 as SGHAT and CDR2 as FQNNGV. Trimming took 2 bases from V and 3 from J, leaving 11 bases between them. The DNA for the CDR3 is TGTGCCAGCAGCTTAACAGGGTCGAGTGGAAACACCATATATTTT. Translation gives CASSLTGSSGNTIYF.

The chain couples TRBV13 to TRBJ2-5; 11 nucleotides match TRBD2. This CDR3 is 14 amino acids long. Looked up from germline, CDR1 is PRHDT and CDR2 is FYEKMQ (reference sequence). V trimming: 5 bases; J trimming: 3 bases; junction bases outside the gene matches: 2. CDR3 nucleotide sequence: TGTGCCAGCAGCCTGACTAGCGGGGAAGAGACCCAGTACTTC. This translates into CASSLTSGEETQYF.

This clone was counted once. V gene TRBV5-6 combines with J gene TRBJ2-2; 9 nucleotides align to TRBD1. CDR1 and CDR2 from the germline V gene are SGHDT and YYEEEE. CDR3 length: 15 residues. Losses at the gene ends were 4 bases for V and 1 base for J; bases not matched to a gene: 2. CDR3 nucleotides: TGTGCCAGCAGCCGACAGGGGGGGAACACCGGGGAGCTGTTTTTT. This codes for CASSRQGGNTGELFF.

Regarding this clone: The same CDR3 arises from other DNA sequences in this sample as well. The CDR3: CASSLTGSYGYTF. The CDR3 coding sequence is TGTGCCAGCAGCCTGACAGGGAGCTATGGCTACACCTTC. V gene TRBV12-3 or TRBV12-4 combines with J gene TRBJ1-2; 7 nucleotides match TRBD1. There are 13 residues in the CDR3. Trimming removed 6 bases from V and 4 bases from J; junction bases left unmatched: 5.

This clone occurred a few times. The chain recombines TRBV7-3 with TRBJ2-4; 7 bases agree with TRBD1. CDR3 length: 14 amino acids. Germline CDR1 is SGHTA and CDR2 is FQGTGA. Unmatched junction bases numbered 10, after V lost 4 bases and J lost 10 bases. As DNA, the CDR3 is TGTGCCAGCAGCTCCACCCCCGGGACAGTTATTCAGTACTTC. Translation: CASSSTPGTVIQYF.

Here the CDR3 reads CASSMDRGSYEQYF. The DNA for the CDR3 is TGTGCCAGCAGCATGGACAGGGGATCCTACGAGCAGTACTTC. The V call is TRBV5-4, the J call TRBJ2-7; TRBD1 matches at 9 bases. Unmatched junction bases numbered 3, after V lost 4 bases and J lost 1 base. Germline assignment: CDR1 SGHNT and CDR2 YYREEE (reference sequence). This CDR3 is built from 14 residues.

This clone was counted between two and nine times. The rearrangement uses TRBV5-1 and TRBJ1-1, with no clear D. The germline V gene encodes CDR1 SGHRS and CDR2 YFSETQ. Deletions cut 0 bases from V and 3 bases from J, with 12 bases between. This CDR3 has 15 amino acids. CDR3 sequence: CASSLVSREHTEAFF. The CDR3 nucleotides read TGCGCCAGCAGCTTGGTATCTCGGGAGCACACTGAAGCTTTCTTT.

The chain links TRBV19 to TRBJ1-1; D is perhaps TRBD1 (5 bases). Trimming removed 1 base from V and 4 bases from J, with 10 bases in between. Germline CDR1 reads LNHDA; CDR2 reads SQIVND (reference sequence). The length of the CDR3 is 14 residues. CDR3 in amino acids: CASSIGGGVTEAFF. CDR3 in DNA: TGTGCCAGTAGTATAGGTGGAGGGGTCACTGAAGCTTTCTTT.

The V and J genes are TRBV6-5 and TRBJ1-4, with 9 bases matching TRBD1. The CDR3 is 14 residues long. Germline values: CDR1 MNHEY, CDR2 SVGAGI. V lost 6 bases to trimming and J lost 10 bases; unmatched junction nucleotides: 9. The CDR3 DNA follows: TGTGCCAGCAGAAACCGGGACAGGGAGGGAAAACTGTTTTTT. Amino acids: CASRNRDREGKLFF.